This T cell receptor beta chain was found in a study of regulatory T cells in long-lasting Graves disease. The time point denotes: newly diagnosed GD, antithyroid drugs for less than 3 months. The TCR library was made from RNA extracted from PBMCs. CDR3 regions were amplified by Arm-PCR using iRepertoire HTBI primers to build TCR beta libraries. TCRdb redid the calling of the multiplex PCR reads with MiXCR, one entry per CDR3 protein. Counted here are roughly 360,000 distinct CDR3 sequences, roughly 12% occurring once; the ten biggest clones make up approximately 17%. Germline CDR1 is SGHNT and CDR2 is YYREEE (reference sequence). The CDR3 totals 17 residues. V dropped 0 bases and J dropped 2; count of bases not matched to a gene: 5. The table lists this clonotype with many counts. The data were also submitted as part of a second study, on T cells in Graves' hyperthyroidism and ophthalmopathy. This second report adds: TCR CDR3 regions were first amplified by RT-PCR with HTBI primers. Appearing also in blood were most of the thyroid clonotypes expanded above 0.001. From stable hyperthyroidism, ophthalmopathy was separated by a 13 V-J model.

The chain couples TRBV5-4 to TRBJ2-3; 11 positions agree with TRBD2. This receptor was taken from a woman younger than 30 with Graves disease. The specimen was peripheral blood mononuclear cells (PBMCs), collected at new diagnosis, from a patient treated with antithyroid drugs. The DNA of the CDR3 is TGTGCCAGCAGCTTGGGACTAGCGGGGAAGACCACAGATACGCAGTATTTT. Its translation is CASSLGLAGKTTDTQYF.